Listed below are T cell receptor beta chains from one sample, sequenced in a study of T-cell memory formation after mild COVID-19. TCRdb used MiXCR to reprocess the 5' RACE reads, holding one entry per CDR3 protein. Of around 250,000 distinct CDR3 sequences listed, 15% to 20% were seen once; the top ten hold roughly 25%. Material for sequencing was PBMCs or a T cell subset sorted from them (not recorded which). Receptor source: a young man who had mild COVID-19 (a few samples of this study predate the infection). Cell type and time point are not known. Both conserved end residues are part of each CDR3. A D gene is named only where the DNA matches it firmly. Where a row states a size, it is once, few, many or the class of an expanded clone; other rows omit it.

D: NA; J: TRBJ2-2; V: TRBV15; size: few; DNA: TGTGCCACCAGCAGAGCTGTGGTCGGGGGGCGAACCGGGGAGCTGTTTTTT; CDR3: CATSRAVVGGRTGELFF
D: TRBD1; J: TRBJ1-2; V: TRBV5-5; size: NA; DNA: TGTGCCAGCAGCGGGGAGGACAGGGCCTATGGCTACACCTTC; CDR3: CASSGEDRAYGYTF
D: NA; J: TRBJ1-2; V: TRBV5-1; size: NA; DNA: TGCGCCAGCAGCACCAACTACGTCACTAACTATGGCTACACCTTC; CDR3: CASSTNYVTNYGYTF
D: NA; J: TRBJ1-2; V: TRBV12-3/TRBV12-4; size: few; DNA: TGTGCCAGCACCGTATCTAATAACTATGGCTACACCTTC; CDR3: CASTVSNNYGYTF
D: NA; J: TRBJ2-5; V: TRBV7-2; size: NA; DNA: TGTGCCAGCAGGATCGGGGTGCGGGCAGGGAGGTCGGAGACCCAGTACTTC; CDR3: CASRIGVRAGRSETQYF
D: TRBD2; J: TRBJ2-2; V: TRBV12-3/TRBV12-4; size: many; DNA: TGTGCCAGCAGTCAAAGACTAGCGGGGACCGGGGAGCTGTTTTTT; CDR3: CASSQRLAGTGELFF
D: NA; J: TRBJ1-1; V: TRBV29-1; size: few; DNA: TGCAGCGTTGATAGGTATACTGAAGCTTTCTTT; CDR3: CSVDRYTEAFF
D: TRBD2; J: TRBJ2-1; V: TRBV7-3; size: few; DNA: TGTGCCAGCAGAAGCGGGGAATACAATGAGCAGTTCTTC; CDR3: CASRSGEYNEQFF
D: NA; J: TRBJ2-5; V: TRBV2; size: NA; DNA: TGTGCCAGCGGACGTAGTGGCGAGGAGACCCAGTACTTC; CDR3: CASGRSGEETQYF
D: TRBD2; J: TRBJ2-3; V: TRBV2; size: once; DNA: TGTGCCAGCAGACCTACTAGCGGGGGGGCCAGAGGAGCGCAGTATTTT; CDR3: CASRPTSGGARGAQYF
D: TRBD1; J: TRBJ2-7; V: TRBV5-1; size: NA; DNA: TGCGCCAGCACCCCTCGGACAGGGGGGAACGAGCAGTACTTC; CDR3: CASTPRTGGNEQYF
D: TRBD2; J: TRBJ2-1; V: TRBV6-2/TRBV6-3; size: NA; DNA: TGTGCCAGCACTCCCCGGACTAGTAATGAGCAGTTCTTC; CDR3: CASTPRTSNEQFF
D: NA; J: TRBJ1-5; V: TRBV6-6; size: NA; DNA: TGTGCCACTGGGCAGAGCAATCAGCCCCAGCATTTT; CDR3: CATGQSNQPQHF
D: TRBD1; J: TRBJ1-6; V: TRBV6-2/TRBV6-3; size: NA; DNA: TGTGCCAGCAGTTGGCGGACAGGGGTCGACGCGGGTCCCCTCCACTTT; CDR3: CASSWRTGVDAGPLHF
D: TRBD1; J: TRBJ1-6; V: TRBV10-3; size: few; DNA: TGTGCCATCAGTGAGGACAGGGGGCTTTCACCCCTCCACTTT; CDR3: CAISEDRGLSPLHF
D: TRBD1; J: TRBJ1-6; V: TRBV7-3; size: NA; DNA: TGTGCCAGCAGCTTCGAAACCGACAGGGAGAGCTCCTATAATTCACCCCTCCACTTT; CDR3: CASSFETDRESSYNSPLHF
D: NA; J: TRBJ1-1; V: TRBV6-2/TRBV6-3; size: NA; DNA: TGTGCCAGCGGTGTTGGAGGGACTGAAGCTTTCTTT; CDR3: CASGVGGTEAFF
D: NA; J: TRBJ1-4; V: TRBV6-2/TRBV6-3; size: NA; DNA: TGTGCCAGCAGTTACTCGAGTACGACCGCCGGACTACGTGAAAAACTGTTTTTT; CDR3: CASSYSSTTAGLREKLFF
D: NA; J: TRBJ1-3; V: TRBV7-2; size: NA; DNA: TGTGCCAGCAGCTTTCGAGGGGCAAACACCATATATTTT; CDR3: CASSFRGANTIYF
D: NA; J: TRBJ2-1; V: TRBV6-5; size: many; DNA: TGTGCCAGCAGTTACGGAGAGGCGGAGCAGTTCTTC; CDR3: CASSYGEAEQFF
D: NA; J: TRBJ1-2; V: TRBV5-1; size: NA; DNA: TGCGCCAGCAGCTTGGAATTTGCGGCAGGGGAAGGCTACACCTTC; CDR3: CASSLEFAAGEGYTF
D: NA; J: TRBJ2-3; V: TRBV7-2; size: many; DNA: TGTGCCAGCAGCACGTTCGGGACTCAGGCCGCAGATACGCAGTATTTT; CDR3: CASSTFGTQAADTQYF
D: TRBD1; J: TRBJ1-2; V: TRBV12-3/TRBV12-4; size: NA; DNA: TGTGCCAGCAGTTTAGGTCGGACAGGGGTCTATGGCTACACCTTC; CDR3: CASSLGRTGVYGYTF
D: TRBD1; J: TRBJ2-7; V: TRBV11-1; size: few; DNA: TGTGCCAGCAGCTCAGACAGGGTTGATGAGCAGTACTTC; CDR3: CASSSDRVDEQYF
D: NA; J: TRBJ1-3; V: TRBV7-8; size: few; DNA: TGTGCCAGCAGCATTTTTCAAGGGGGTTTTGCTGGAAACACCATATATTTT; CDR3: CASSIFQGGFAGNTIYF
D: NA; J: TRBJ1-5; V: TRBV11-2; size: few; DNA: TGTGCCAGCAGCTTAGAGGCAGCGAGTTGGCGTCAGCCCCAGCATTTT; CDR3: CASSLEAASWRQPQHF
D: TRBD1; J: TRBJ1-1; V: TRBV20-1; size: NA; DNA: TGCAGTGCTAGGTCGGGACAGGCCGACACTGAAGCTTTCTTT; CDR3: CSARSGQADTEAFF
D: NA; J: TRBJ2-5; V: TRBV21-1; size: NA; DNA: TGTGCCAGCAGCAGACACACGGAGACCCAGTACTTC; CDR3: CASSRHTETQYF
D: NA; J: TRBJ2-5; V: TRBV7-2; size: NA; DNA: TGTGCCAGCAGACCAGACAACCAAGAGACCCAGTACTTC; CDR3: CASRPDNQETQYF
D: NA; J: TRBJ2-7; V: TRBV7-2; size: few; DNA: TGTGCCAGCAGCACTTTCACCGGCTACGAGCAGTACTTC; CDR3: CASSTFTGYEQYF
D: NA; J: TRBJ2-5; V: TRBV4-1; size: few; DNA: TGCGCCAGCAGCCAAGATATGTTAGCCTGGGAGACCCAGTACTTC; CDR3: CASSQDMLAWETQYF
D: NA; J: TRBJ2-6; V: TRBV4-3; size: NA; DNA: TGCGCCAGCAGCCAAGATATAAGCTCTGGGGCCAACGTCCTGACTTTC; CDR3: CASSQDISSGANVLTF
D: NA; J: TRBJ2-2; V: TRBV4-1; size: few; DNA: TGCGCCAGCCAAACTAGAATCTTTAACACCGGGGAGCTGTTTTTT; CDR3: CASQTRIFNTGELFF
D: NA; J: TRBJ1-6; V: TRBV5-1; size: once; DNA: TGCGCCAGCAGCTTGGGAAGTAGGGACGAGACTAATTCACCCCTCCACTTT; CDR3: CASSLGSRDETNSPLHF